This TCR beta chain was captured by sequencing in a study of beta chain features in type 1 diabetes. Regarding the study as a whole: Moderate but significant shortening of TCRB CDR3s was recorded in all four CD4+ subsets from Type 1 diabetes patients.

Germline V gives CDR1 LGHNA, CDR2 YNFKEQ. This CDR3 contains 13 residues. The entirety of the isolated RNA underwent reverse transcription, so expressed TCRB transcripts were sequenced. Profiling relied on immunoSEQ multiplex PCR, and the TCRdb table lists in-frame clones only, not all of them. The sample lists hundreds of thousands of clones; roughly 15% were seen once. In its sample, this clone was seen a few times. Its antigen is as yet unknown. The junction shows a germline mismatch at one end, possibly a read error. The chain uses TRBV4-2 and TRBJ2-4; D is ambiguous. The TCR originated in a man younger than 30 with type 1 diabetes. Material: naive CD4+ T cells from blood. The CDR3 DNA reads as TGTGCCAGCAGCCCCGAATATCTTCCCCTAGTGAGCTTC. It is translated as CASSPEYLPLVSF.